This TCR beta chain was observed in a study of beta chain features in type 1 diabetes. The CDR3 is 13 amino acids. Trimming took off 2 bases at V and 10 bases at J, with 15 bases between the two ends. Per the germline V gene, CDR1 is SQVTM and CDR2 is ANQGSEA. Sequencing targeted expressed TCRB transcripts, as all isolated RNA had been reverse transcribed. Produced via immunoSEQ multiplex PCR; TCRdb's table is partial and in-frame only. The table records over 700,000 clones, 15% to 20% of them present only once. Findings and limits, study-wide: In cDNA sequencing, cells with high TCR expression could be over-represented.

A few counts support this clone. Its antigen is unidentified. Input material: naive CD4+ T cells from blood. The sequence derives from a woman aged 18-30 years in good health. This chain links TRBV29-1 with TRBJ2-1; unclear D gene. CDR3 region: CSVENISGGEQFF. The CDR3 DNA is TGCAGCGTTGAAAACATTTCGGGCGGCGAGCAGTTCTTC.